What follows are 21 T cell receptor beta chains derived from one specimen sequenced in a study of shared clonotypes between healthy human individuals. Sequencing was performed with immunoSEQ multiplex PCR; in TCRdb, only in-frame clones are kept and a portion is missing. The sample lists approximately 710,000 clones, around 91% occurring once. Sequenced: memory CD8+ T cells from PBMCs. The subset: CD45RO+ cells pooled with CCR7-negative TemRA cells. The receptors were gathered from a man aged 18 to 30 in good health. Some clones in this sample may be carry-over from other donors' samples.

This clone came up once. The rearrangement links TRBV6-1 to TRBJ1-4; D gene uncertain. Trimming took 8 bases from V and 1 from J, leaving 14 bases between them. This CDR3 contains 15 residues. Germline V lookup: CDR1 MNHNS, CDR2 SASEGT. CDR3 sequence reads: CASGSRVGTNEKLFF. CDR3 sequence (DNA): TGTGCCAGCGGATCCCGTGTTGGAACTAATGAAAAACTGTTTTTT.

The chain has TRBV11-2 and TRBJ1-2; tentatively, D is TRBD1 (6 bases). Trimming pared 1 base from V and 1 base from J, leaving 16 bases between. The CDR3 loop spans 17 amino acids. Per the germline V gene, CDR1 is SGHAT and CDR2 is FQNNGV. The CDR3 loop is CASSLVPGAPDNYGYTF. For the CDR3, the DNA is TGTGCCAGCAGCTTAGTGCCGGGGGCTCCAGATAACTATGGCTACACCTTC.

The chain has TRBV14 and TRBJ2-7; D might be TRBD2 (6 bases). The germline V gene has CDR1 SGHDN and CDR2 FVKESK. Trimming left V 3 bases short and J 3 bases short, with 15 bases between. This CDR3 is 15 amino acids long. The CDR3 DNA reads TGTGCCAGCAGCCACCTTAGCGGCAGCTTCTACGAGCAGTACTTC. Translated: CASSHLSGSFYEQYF.

J is TRBJ1-2 and V is TRBV7-9, with D possibly TRBD1 on 5 matching bases. This CDR3 has 15 amino acids. V lost 1 base and J lost 5, with 14 bases in between. Per the germline V gene, CDR1 is SEHNR and CDR2 is FQNEAQ (reference sequence). In DNA, the CDR3 is TGTGCCAGCAGCTTAGTCGTAGGGGAGGGGTATGGCTACACCTTC. Translation: CASSLVVGEGYGYTF. Based on the CDR3 plus reference TRBV7-9 and TRBJ1-2, the full variable domain is DTGVSQNPRHKITKRGQNVTFRCDPISEHNRLYWYRQTLGQGPEFLTYFQNEAQLEKSRLLSDRFSAERPKGSFSTLEIQRTEQGDSAMYLCASSLVVGEGYGYTFGSGTRLTVV.

The V and J genes are TRBV19 and TRBJ2-6; no clear D. Germline values: CDR1 LNHDA, CDR2 SQIVND (reference sequence). V lost 0 bases, J lost 2 bases, and 5 bases lay in between. The CDR3 has 15 amino acids. The CDR3 loop is CASSIEGTGANVLTF. The CDR3 nucleotides are TGTGCCAGTAGTATAGAGGGGACTGGGGCCAACGTCCTGACTTTC.

The CDR3 spells CASSPRGGGRDGYTF. Here the CDR3 DNA reads TGTGCCAGTAGTCCCCGGGGAGGGGGGCGCGATGGCTACACCTTC. The chain carries TRBV19 and TRBJ1-2; weak D call: TRBD1 (6 bases). Trimming removed 5 bases from V and 6 bases from J, with 19 bases in between. The CDR3 totals 15 residues. Germline CDR1 reads LNHDA; CDR2 reads SQIVND (reference sequence).

The chain combines TRBV11-2 with TRBJ1-6; D is perhaps TRBD1 (5 bases). Trimming removed 4 bases at V and 10 bases at J, with 14 bases between. The CDR3 consists of 14 residues. CDR1 and CDR2 from the germline V gene are SGHAT and FQNNGV. The CDR3, as DNA: TGTGCCAGCAGCTACGGGGCCGCGGGGTCACCCCTCCACTTT. Its protein is CASSYGAAGSPLHF.

The CDR3 sequence is CSVGHRANTEAFF. The CDR3 bases are TGCAGCGTTGGACACCGGGCGAACACTGAAGCTTTCTTT. The rearrangement uses TRBV29-1 and TRBJ1-1; D gene unclear. Deletions cut 4 bases from V and 1 base from J, with 10 bases between. The CDR3 sequence is 13 residues long. Germline CDR1 and CDR2: SQVTM and ANQGSEA. The full variable domain, its missing parts supplied by reference TRBV29-1 and TRBJ1-1, is SAVISQKPSRDICQRGTSLTIQCQVDSQVTMMFWYRQQPGQSLTLIATANQGSEATYESGFVIDKFPISRPNLTFSTLTVSNMSPEDSSIYLCSVGHRANTEAFFGQGTRLTVV.

In DNA, the CDR3 is TGTGCCAGCAGTTTATATAGGCCCGGCGCCGGGGAGCTGTTTTTT. It is translated as CASSLYRPGAGELFF. The rearrangement joins TRBV28 to TRBJ2-2; D call uncertain. The CDR3 covers 15 residues. The V end lost 1 base, the J end lost 6 bases, and 12 bases lay between the germline ends. Germline V gives CDR1 MDHEN, CDR2 SYDVKM.

The chain carries TRBV6-1 and TRBJ1-2; possible D gene TRBD1, 6 bases. Germline V gene sequence: CDR1 MNHNS, CDR2 SASEGT. Trimming took off 2 bases at V and 3 bases at J, with 25 bases between the two ends. This CDR3 region has 19 residues. The CDR3 loop is CASSEWVWGAINGDYGYTF. The CDR3 nucleotides read TGTGCCAGCAGTGAATGGGTCTGGGGGGCAATTAATGGGGACTATGGCTACACCTTC.

The genes are TRBV6-5 and TRBJ2-1; D is uncertain. V lost 7 bases, J lost 9 bases, and 10 bases lay in between. CDR1 and CDR2 from the germline V gene are MNHEY and SVGAGI. The CDR3 spans 11 residues. CDR3 sequence (DNA): TGTGCCAGCAAAGCCTGGGGTGAGCAGTTCTTC. This sequence encodes CASKAWGEQFF.

The CDR3: CASSPRSGTTYEQYF. CDR3 in DNA: TGTGCCAGCAGCCCCCGCAGCGGGACTACCTACGAGCAGTACTTC. This sequence joins TRBV4-2 and TRBJ2-7; 7 bases align to TRBD2. This CDR3 is built from 15 residues. CDR1 and CDR2 (germline): LGHNA, YNFKEQ. With 4 bases clipped from V and 2 bases from J, the junction kept 8 bases outside the gene matches.

This chain connects TRBV10-3 to TRBJ1-3; TRBD1 matches at 9 bases. CDR3 length: 17 residues. V was pared by 6 bases and J by 2 bases, with 11 bases of the junction left unmatched. From germline, CDR1 is ENHRY and CDR2 SYGVKD. The chain's CDR3 is CAIRKQQGALAGNTIYF. CDR3 bases: TGTGCCATCAGGAAGCAACAGGGGGCCTTGGCTGGAAACACCATATATTTT.

The genes are TRBV7-9 and TRBJ1-3; TRBD1 might be the D (6 bases). Deletions cut 4 bases from V and 4 bases from J, with 17 bases between. Looked up from germline, CDR1 is SEHNR and CDR2 is FQNEAQ (reference sequence). This CDR3 has 16 amino acids. The CDR3: CASSSSRTEAGNTIYF. The DNA of the CDR3 is TGTGCCAGCAGCTCAAGCCGGACAGAGGCAGGAAACACCATATATTTT.

This chain joins TRBV11-2 and TRBJ1-2; no clear D gene. Germline-derived CDR1 and CDR2 are SGHAT and FQNNGV. Between the trimmed V and J ends, which lost 7 bases and 5 bases, there was a span of 11 bases. The CDR3 length is 12 residues. The CDR3 protein is CASTSPGYGYTF. In DNA, the CDR3 is TGTGCCAGCACAAGCCCGGGGTATGGCTACACCTTC.

The V and J genes are TRBV2 and TRBJ2-2; 9 nucleotides agree with TRBD1. This CDR3 is 16 amino acids long. Germline-derived CDR1 and CDR2 are SNHLY and FYNNEI. J gave up 6 bases and V 2 bases, and 7 bases lay outside the gene matches. CDR3: CASSESPGQGPGELFF. CDR3 in DNA: TGTGCCAGCAGTGAAAGCCCGGGACAGGGTCCCGGGGAGCTGTTTTTT.

The chain has TRBV7-9 and TRBJ2-2, with D tentatively TRBD1 (5 bases). There are 15 residues in the CDR3. The V gene's germline CDR1 is SEHNR and CDR2 FQNEAQ (reference sequence). V lost 2 bases and J 6 bases, leaving 13 bases between the germline ends. The CDR3 here is CASSLLLAGPGELFF. The DNA for the CDR3 is TGTGCCAGCAGCTTATTGCTCGCAGGGCCCGGGGAGCTGTTTTTT.

The gene calls are TRBV5-6 and TRBJ1-2; TRBD1 might be the D (5 bases). V lost 4 bases, J lost 3 bases, and 10 bases lay in between. In germline, CDR1 is SGHDT, CDR2 YYEEEE. CDR3 size: 13 residues. The CDR3 reads CASSPGVYYGYTF. The CDR3 DNA follows: TGTGCCAGCAGCCCGGGGGTCTACTATGGCTACACCTTC.

The chain employs TRBV27 and TRBJ2-7, with D possibly matching TRBD2 (5 bases). Germline CDR1 and CDR2: MNHEY and SMNVEV (reference sequence). V shed 5 bases and J shed 3 bases, with 20 bases lying between them. The CDR3 extends over 16 amino acids. This CDR3 is CASSPSWGGRHYEQYF. The CDR3 DNA follows: TGTGCCAGCAGTCCCTCTTGGGGTGGGAGACACTACGAGCAGTACTTC.

The CDR3 sequence: CASSFYTGSFVYGYTF. CDR3 nucleotide sequence: TGTGCCAGCAGTTTTTACACAGGAAGTTTTGTCTATGGCTACACCTTC. The chain links TRBV28 to TRBJ1-2, with D maybe TRBD1 (5 bases). The CDR3 is 16 residues long. The ends were cut back, 3 bases at V and 4 bases at J, with 18 bases in the middle. Germline-derived CDR1 and CDR2 are MDHEN and SYDVKM.

This sequence joins TRBV6-1 and TRBJ2-1, with 7 bases lining up with TRBD1. The germline V gene encodes CDR1 MNHNS and CDR2 SASEGT. The CDR3 has 14 amino acids. V gave up 5 bases and J gave up 9 bases; unmatched junction bases: 10. The CDR3 here is CASSSGPRGIEQFF. CDR3 sequence (DNA): TGTGCCAGCAGTTCCGGGCCCAGGGGGATTGAGCAGTTCTTC.